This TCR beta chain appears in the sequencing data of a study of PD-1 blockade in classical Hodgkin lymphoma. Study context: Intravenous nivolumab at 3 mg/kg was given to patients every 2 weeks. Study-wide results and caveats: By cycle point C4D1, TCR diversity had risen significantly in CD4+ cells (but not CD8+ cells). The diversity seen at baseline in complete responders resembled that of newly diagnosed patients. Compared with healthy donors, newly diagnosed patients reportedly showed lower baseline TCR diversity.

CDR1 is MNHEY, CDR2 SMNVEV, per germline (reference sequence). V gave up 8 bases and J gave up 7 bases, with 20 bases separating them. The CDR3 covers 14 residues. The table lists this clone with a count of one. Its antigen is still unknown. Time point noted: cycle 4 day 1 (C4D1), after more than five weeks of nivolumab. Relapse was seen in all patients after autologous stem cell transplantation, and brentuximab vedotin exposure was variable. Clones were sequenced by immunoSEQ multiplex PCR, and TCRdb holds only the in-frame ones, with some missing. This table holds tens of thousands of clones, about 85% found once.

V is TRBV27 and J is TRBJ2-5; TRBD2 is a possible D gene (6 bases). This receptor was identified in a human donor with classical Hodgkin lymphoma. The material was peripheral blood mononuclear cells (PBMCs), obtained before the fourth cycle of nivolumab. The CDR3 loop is CASQRSSWEATQYF. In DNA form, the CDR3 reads TGTGCCAGCCAACGCAGTTCATGGGAGGCGACCCAGTACTTC.